A single sample is the source of the 28 T cell receptor beta chains below, sequenced in a study of blood T cell repertoires in COVID-19. Sequencing used immunoSEQ multiplex PCR; TCRdb keeps in-frame clones, though not all of them. This table holds about 380,000 clones, about 88% found once. Input material: PBMCs or T cells enriched from blood (not recorded which). All receptors derive from a young woman who had recovered from COVID-19.

The chain uses TRBV5-1 and TRBJ2-5; tentative D call: TRBD2 (5 bases). V gave up 8 bases and J gave up 9 bases, with 20 bases separating them. Germline loops: CDR1 SGHRS, CDR2 YFSETQ. The CDR3 spans 13 residues. CDR3 nucleotide sequence: TGCGCCAGTAGGCTAGCTACGGCGTGGGCCCAGTACTTC. Translated, it gives CASRLATAWAQYF. Using reference TRBV5-1 and TRBJ2-5 for the parts outside the CDR3, the full variable domain is KAGVTQTPRYLIKTRGQQVTLSCSPISGHRSVSWYQQTPGQGLQFLFEYFSETQRNKGNFPGRFSGRQFSNSRSEMNVSTLELGDSALYLCASRLATAWAQYFGPGTRLLVL.

V usage is TRBV30 and J usage is TRBJ2-7; a weak D match, TRBD2 (5 bases). V was shortened by 1 base and J by 6 bases, with 25 bases between the two germline ends. The CDR3 totals 17 residues. Germline values: CDR1 GTSNPN, CDR2 SVGIG (reference sequence). The CDR3 loop reads CAWSATRIKSGPLEQYF. The DNA for the CDR3 is TGTGCCTGGAGTGCCACCCGGATCAAAAGCGGTCCCCTCGAGCAGTACTTC. Using reference TRBV30 and TRBJ2-7 for the parts outside the CDR3, the full variable domain is SQTIHQWPATLVQPVGSPLSLECTVEGTSNPNLYWYRQAAGRGLQLLFYSVGIGQISSEVPQNLSASRPQDRQFILSSKKLLLSDSGFYLCAWSATRIKSGPLEQYFGPGTRLTVT.

For the CDR3, the DNA is TGTGCCATCGGAGGGATGGGCAATGAGCAGTTCTTC. This sequence encodes CAIGGMGNEQFF. This rearrangement joins TRBV10-3 to TRBJ2-1, with D possibly being TRBD2 (6 bases). The CDR3 is made up of 12 amino acids. CDR1 and CDR2 (germline): ENHRY, SYGVKD. Trimming cost V 8 bases and J 6 bases, with 11 bases left between them.

V usage is TRBV5-6 and J usage is TRBJ1-4; 7 bases line up with TRBD1. The CDR3 runs 14 residues. The V gene end was trimmed by 4 bases and the J gene end by 5 bases; junction bases not matched to a gene: 5. Germline values: CDR1 SGHDT, CDR2 YYEEEE. The CDR3: CASSPTGDNEKLFF. CDR3 sequence (DNA): TGTGCCAGCAGCCCTACAGGGGACAATGAAAAACTGTTTTTT.

The chain carries TRBV5-1 and TRBJ1-2; 7 bases map to TRBD1. Germline V lookup: CDR1 SGHRS, CDR2 YFSETQ. The CDR3 runs 15 residues. The V and J ends lost 2 bases and 4 bases, in that order; junction bases with no gene match: 8. The CDR3 loop is CASSFRDSEIYGYTF. CDR3 DNA: TGCGCCAGCAGCTTCCGGGACAGCGAGATCTATGGCTACACCTTC.

Regarding this clone: Other DNA sequences within the sample encode an identical CDR3. The chain joins TRBV5-1 to TRBJ2-1; possibly TRBD2 for D (5 bases). The germline V and J ends were trimmed by 4 bases and 0 bases, with 5 bases remaining between them. This CDR3 has 13 amino acids. CDR1 is SGHRS and CDR2 is YFSETQ in the germline V gene. The CDR3: CASSGSSYNEQFF. The CDR3 DNA reads TGCGCCAGCAGCGGGAGCTCCTACAATGAGCAGTTCTTC.

The chain employs TRBV6-2 or TRBV6-3 and TRBJ1-1, with D maybe TRBD1 (5 bases). Trimming shortened V by 2 bases and J by 8 bases, and 12 bases separated the two germline ends. The CDR3 covers 13 residues. The germline V gene encodes CDR1 MNHEY and CDR2 SVGEGT. CDR3 nucleotides: TGTGCCAGCAGTTACCCGGAGGGGCTCGAAGCTTTCTTT. It encodes CASSYPEGLEAFF.

V gene TRBV3-1 (or the pseudogene TRBV3-2) combines with J gene TRBJ1-4, with D possibly TRBD1 on 5 matching bases. The germline CDR1 and CDR2 sequences are LGHDT and YNNKEL (reference sequence). V lost 0 bases and J lost 10, with 15 bases in between. This CDR3 is built from 15 residues. CDR3 in amino acids: CASSQDGGGRVKLFF. DNA for the CDR3: TGTGCCAGCAGCCAAGATGGCGGGGGGAGAGTAAAACTGTTTTTT.

The chain employs TRBV6-6 and TRBJ1-1; tentative D call: TRBD1 (6 bases). This CDR3 has 14 residues. V was clipped by 2 bases and J by 5 bases, with 12 bases between them. In germline, CDR1 is MNHNY, CDR2 SVGAGI (reference sequence). The CDR3 DNA sequence: TGTGCCAGCAGTTACGCCATTCAGGGGACTGAAGCTTTCTTT. It codes for CASSYAIQGTEAFF.

The chain is built from TRBV5-1 and TRBJ1-3; unclear D gene. Trimming took 3 bases from V and 0 from J, leaving 16 bases between them. Per germline, CDR1 SGHRS and CDR2 YFSETQ. This CDR3 has 17 residues. CDR3 DNA: TGCGCCAGCAGCTGGTTTCCTGGCGGCCACTCTGGAAACACCATATATTTT. As protein: CASSWFPGGHSGNTIYF. Together with reference TRBV5-1 and TRBJ1-3, the CDR3 gives the full variable domain: KAGVTQTPRYLIKTRGQQVTLSCSPISGHRSVSWYQQTPGQGLQFLFEYFSETQRNKGNFPGRFSGRQFSNSRSEMNVSTLELGDSALYLCASSWFPGGHSGNTIYFGEGSWLTVV.

V usage is TRBV9 and J usage is TRBJ1-3, with 7 bases identical to TRBD1. The length of the CDR3 is 16 residues. Germline lookup yields CDR1 SGDLS and CDR2 YYNGEE. With 1 base clipped from V and 0 bases from J, the junction kept 4 bases outside the gene matches. The CDR3 sequence is CASSVKTGYSGNTIYF. The CDR3 coding sequence is TGTGCCAGCAGCGTAAAGACAGGGTACTCTGGAAACACCATATATTTT. The whole variable domain, remainder taken from reference TRBV9 and TRBJ1-3, is DSGVTQTPKHLITATGQRVTLRCSPRSGDLSVYWYQQSLDQGLQFLIQYYNGEERAKGNILERFSAQQFPDLHSELNLSSLELGDSALYFCASSVKTGYSGNTIYFGEGSWLTVV.

This chain uses TRBV23-1 with TRBJ2-6; D not resolved. TRBV23-1 carries the ORF label, with uncertain function. The CDR3 consists of 18 residues. V was trimmed by 0 bases and J by 0 bases, leaving 12 bases between them. CDR3 DNA sequence: TGCGCCAGCAGTCAATCGGTAATAGTCCGCTCTGGGGCCAACGTCCTGACTTTC. It translates to CASSQSVIVRSGANVLTF.

The genes are TRBV7-2 and TRBJ2-3, with a weak D call TRBD1 (5 bases). Germline V gives CDR1 SGHTA, CDR2 FQGNSA. There are 16 residues in the CDR3. The V end was cut by 2 bases, the J end by 1 base, with 13 bases between. The CDR3, as DNA: TGTGCCAGCAGCTTATCAGGACAACGGCGCACAGATACGCAGTATTTT. It yields the protein CASSLSGQRRTDTQYF.

CDR3 protein: CASRRDSTQTDEQFF. CDR3 coding DNA: TGTGCCAGCAGGAGGGACAGCACTCAAACGGATGAGCAGTTCTTC. The rearrangement links TRBV2 to TRBJ2-1; 7 bases are a match to TRBD1. This CDR3 has 15 residues. The junction had 13 bases not matched to a gene; V was cut back by 6 bases and J by 8 bases. Germline values: CDR1 SNHLY, CDR2 FYNNEI.

The chain joins TRBV7-8 to TRBJ2-7; 13 nucleotides align to TRBD2. V was pared by 1 base and J by 3 bases, with 0 bases of the junction left unmatched. Per the germline V gene, CDR1 is SGHVS and CDR2 is FQNEAQ. This CDR3 comprises 15 residues. Here the CDR3 reads CASSLGLAGGYEQYF. The CDR3, as DNA: TGTGCCAGCAGCTTAGGACTAGCGGGGGGCTACGAGCAGTACTTC.

This clone appeared once. As DNA, the CDR3 is TGTGCCAGCAGTTTCGGGGGAGGCCGGGAGACCCAGTACTTC. Its translation: CASSFGGGRETQYF. V is TRBV27 and J is TRBJ2-5, with D perhaps matching TRBD2 (6 bases). The V and J ends lost 3 bases and 5 bases respectively, with 13 bases between them. The CDR3 loop spans 14 amino acids. Germline assignment: CDR1 MNHEY and CDR2 SMNVEV (reference sequence).

The chain recombines TRBV30 with TRBJ2-2, with TRBD2 as a possible D gene (5 bases). Per the germline V gene, CDR1 is GTSNPN and CDR2 is SVGIG (reference sequence). The CDR3 has 14 amino acids. V was shortened by 3 bases and J by 3 bases, with 11 bases between the two germline ends. The CDR3 loop reads CAWRSGRYTGELFF. The CDR3 bases are TGTGCCTGGAGGAGCGGAAGGTACACCGGGGAGCTGTTTTTT. The complete variable domain, with remaining parts taken from reference TRBV30 and TRBJ2-2, reads SQTIHQWPATLVQPVGSPLSLECTVEGTSNPNLYWYRQAAGRGLQLLFYSVGIGQISSEVPQNLSASRPQDRQFILSSKKLLLSDSGFYLCAWRSGRYTGELFFGEGSRLTVL.

This clone appeared a few times. CDR3 protein: CASSPSDRQDYGYTF. The CDR3 DNA sequence: TGTGCCAGCAGTCCCTCAGATAGGCAGGACTATGGCTACACCTTC. The J gene is TRBJ1-2, the V gene TRBV28, with D unclear. The CDR3 is 15 residues long. CDR1 is MDHEN, CDR2 SYDVKM, per germline. Trimming pared 5 bases from V and 3 bases from J, leaving 16 bases between.

The rearrangement uses TRBV19 and TRBJ1-5; D remains ambiguous. The CDR3 extends over 15 amino acids. Germline CDR1 LNHDA, CDR2 SQIVND (reference sequence). V was trimmed by 3 bases and J by 0 bases, leaving 9 bases between them. In DNA form, the CDR3 reads TGTGCCAGTAGTATCTCCCTTTATAGCAATCAGCCCCAGCATTTT. Translation gives CASSISLYSNQPQHF.

The genes are TRBV5-1 and TRBJ1-4; TRBD1 matches at 7 bases. Germline V gives CDR1 SGHRS, CDR2 YFSETQ. V gave up 5 bases and J gave up 5 bases; unmatched junction bases: 9. This CDR3 is built from 15 residues. CDR3 region: CASRTGDASNEKLFF. The CDR3 DNA reads as TGCGCCAGCAGAACAGGGGACGCCTCGAATGAAAAACTGTTTTTT.

This clone came up a few times. The gene calls are TRBV7-2 and TRBJ1-1, with D unresolved. Trimming shortened V by 3 bases and J by 1 base, and 18 bases separated the two germline ends. This CDR3 is built from 17 residues. The germline V gene encodes CDR1 SGHTA and CDR2 FQGNSA. CDR3 amino acids: CASSFPLEADQNTEAFF. CDR3 sequence (DNA): TGTGCCAGCAGCTTCCCCCTGGAGGCTGATCAGAACACTGAAGCTTTCTTT.

The V call is TRBV5-1, the J call TRBJ2-1; D is perhaps TRBD2 (6 bases). Deletions cut 4 bases from V and 7 bases from J, with 9 bases between. The germline gives CDR1 SGHRS, CDR2 YFSETQ. The CDR3 length is 12 residues. Here the CDR3 DNA reads TGCGCCAGCAGCAGCGGAGGGAATGAGCAGTTCTTC. Residues: CASSSGGNEQFF.

The J gene is TRBJ1-4, the V gene TRBV7-2; TRBD1 agrees at 8 bases. This CDR3 contains 14 residues. The germline V gene has CDR1 SGHTA and CDR2 FQGNSA. With V trimmed by 3 bases and J by 5 bases, 2 bases remained unmatched. DNA of the CDR3: TGTGCCAGCAGCTTTGACAGGGGCAATGAAAAACTGTTTTTT. Its protein is CASSFDRGNEKLFF. Combining the CDR3 with reference TRBV7-2 and TRBJ1-4 gives the whole variable domain GAGVSQSPSNKVTEKGKDVELRCDPISGHTALYWYRQSLGQGLEFLIYFQGNSAPDKSGLPSDRFSAERTGGSVSTLTIQRTQQEDSAVYLCASSFDRGNEKLFFGSGTQLSVL.

This clone was seen only a few times. This chain joins TRBV30 and TRBJ1-4; D is uncertain. Trimming removed 0 bases from V and 5 bases from J, with 13 bases in between. CDR3 length equals 15 residues. Germline V gene sequence: CDR1 GTSNPN, CDR2 SVGIG (reference sequence). Here the CDR3 reads CAWSVGNSGNEKLFF. The DNA for the CDR3 is TGTGCCTGGAGTGTAGGTAACTCGGGGAATGAAAAACTGTTTTTT.

This sequence joins TRBV10-3 and TRBJ1-1; TRBD1 is a possible D gene (6 bases). Trimming left V 6 bases short and J 3 bases short, with 14 bases between. This CDR3 region has 14 residues. Per germline, CDR1 ENHRY and CDR2 SYGVKD. CDR3: CAIRAIQGYTEAFF. CDR3 bases: TGTGCCATCAGGGCCATACAGGGCTACACTGAAGCTTTCTTT.

This clone was recorded only once. J is TRBJ2-7 and V is TRBV29-1; D is possibly TRBD1 (6 bases). The CDR3 has 15 amino acids. Per the germline V gene, CDR1 is SQVTM and CDR2 is ANQGSEA. V gave up 4 bases and J gave up 0 bases, with 16 bases separating them. The chain's CDR3 is CSVAGASLPSYEQYF. CDR3 nucleotides: TGCAGCGTTGCAGGGGCCTCTCTCCCCTCCTACGAGCAGTACTTC.

J is TRBJ1-2 and V is TRBV7-8, with 7 nucleotides matching TRBD1. The CDR3 is made up of 15 amino acids. V dropped 6 bases and J dropped 4; count of bases not matched to a gene: 11. The germline gives CDR1 SGHVS, CDR2 FQNEAQ. The CDR3 reads CASSRSRGQAYGYTF. CDR3 sequence (DNA): TGTGCCAGCAGTCGAAGTAGAGGACAGGCCTATGGCTACACCTTC.

V usage is TRBV3-1 (or the pseudogene TRBV3-2) and J usage is TRBJ1-1; 12 bases line up with TRBD1. The V and J ends lost 7 bases and 7 bases, in that order; junction bases with no gene match: 4. Germline assignment: CDR1 LGHDT and CDR2 YNNKEL (reference sequence). The CDR3 extends over 13 amino acids. CDR3: CASTGQGASEAFF. In nucleotides, the CDR3 is TGTGCCAGCACGGGACAGGGGGCCAGTGAAGCTTTCTTT.